This is a list of T cell receptor beta chains from one sample in a study of blood T cell repertoires in COVID-19. TCRdb's table, derived via immunoSEQ multiplex PCR, lists solely in-frame clones and lacks some. The sample yields some 150,000 clones, less than 90% seen once. The specimen sequenced was peripheral blood. The source of these receptors is a human donor in a cohort sampled during active COVID-19. The CDR3 runs from the conserved cysteine through the conserved F or W. A D gene is named only where the DNA matches it firmly. The listing skips clone size in some rows; elsewhere it reads once, few, many or a size class.

j_gene	v_gene	abundance	d_gene	CDR3nt	CDR3aa
TRBJ2-5	TRBV2	-	-	TGTGCCAGCAGTGGGAAGGGAGGAGTAGAGACCCAGTACTTC	CASSGKGGVETQYF
TRBJ2-1	TRBV7-2	-	-	TGTGCCAGCAGCCCCGGGGCGGGACAGAAGGACAATGAGCAGTTCTTC	CASSPGAGQKDNEQFF
TRBJ2-5	TRBV4-2	-	TRBD2	TGTGCCAGCAGCTATCAGACTAGCGGGGGGGCGGAGACCCAGTACTTC	CASSYQTSGGAETQYF
TRBJ1-2	TRBV18	-	-	TGTGCCAGCTCACCAATTGTCGAACAGCACTATGGCTACACCTTC	CASSPIVEQHYGYTF
TRBJ1-1	TRBV12-3/TRBV12-4	-	TRBD1	TGTGCCAGCACCGGGACAGGGAGCACTGAAGCTTTCTTT	CASTGTGSTEAFF
TRBJ2-7	TRBV4-3	-	-	TGCGCCAGCAGCCAAGATGCGGTCCCCTCCTACGAGCAGTACTTC	CASSQDAVPSYEQYF
TRBJ2-3	TRBV7-2	once	-	TGTGCCAGCAGCTCCGGCGCGGGTAGCACAGATACGCAGTATTTT	CASSSGAGSTDTQYF
TRBJ2-3	TRBV5-6	-	-	TGTGCCAGCAGCTCCCCTGGGGGGGGCCAGTCGGATACGCAGTATTTT	CASSSPGGGQSDTQYF
TRBJ1-5	TRBV2	-	TRBD1	TGTGCCAGCAGAGTGGACAGGAACAATCAGCCCCAGCATTTT	CASRVDRNNQPQHF
TRBJ1-2	TRBV18	-	TRBD1	TGTGCCAGCTCACCACCGTCCAGGGGGGACTGGAGCTACACCTTC	CASSPPSRGDWSYTF
TRBJ2-2	TRBV19	-	TRBD2	TGTGCCAGTAGACTGAGCGGGGGGAACACCGGGGAGCTGTTTTTT	CASRLSGGNTGELFF
TRBJ1-2	TRBV7-2	few	TRBD1	TGTGCCAGCAGCTTAGGAGGAACCGGACAGGGGAACTATGGCTACACCTTC	CASSLGGTGQGNYGYTF
TRBJ1-5	TRBV19	-	TRBD1	TGTGCCAGTAGTCATTGGAGGGGACAGGGGAAAAGCAATCAGCCCCAGCATTTT	CASSHWRGQGKSNQPQHF
TRBJ1-4	TRBV3-1/TRBV3-2	-	TRBD1	TGTGCCAGCAGCCAATTCGTACGCCCGGGACAGGGGGGAGAAAAACTGTTTTTT	CASSQFVRPGQGGEKLFF
TRBJ1-1	TRBV11-2	-	-	TGTGCCAGCAGCTTCGGGGGGCACACTGAAGCTTTCTTT	CASSFGGHTEAFF
TRBJ1-4	TRBV28	-	-	TGTGCCAGCAGTTTCGACCCCTCAGCAGGAGGGGAACTGTTTTTT	CASSFDPSAGGELFF
TRBJ2-2	TRBV5-1	-	-	TGCGCCAGCAGCGATCTGGCGGGGCGGACCGGGGAGCTGTTTTTT	CASSDLAGRTGELFF
TRBJ1-2	TRBV4-3	-	-	TGCGCCAGCAGCCAAGATCTGGGGCAGGGAAGGAACGGCTACACCTTC	CASSQDLGQGRNGYTF
TRBJ2-1	TRBV11-2	-	TRBD2	TGTGCCAGCAGCCCGGGACTAGCGGGGTACAATGAGCAGTTCTTC	CASSPGLAGYNEQFF
TRBJ2-5	TRBV5-1	-	TRBD2	TGCGCCAGCAGCACCAGGACTAGCGGGGCCCCGACCCAGTACTTC	CASSTRTSGAPTQYF
TRBJ1-4	TRBV5-1	once	TRBD1	TGCGCCAGCAGCTTGGCGGGGACAGGGACGGAAAAACTGTTTTTT	CASSLAGTGTEKLFF
TRBJ2-3	TRBV6-2/TRBV6-3	-	-	TGTGCCAGCAGTGTGGGCTCCTCTGGAGATACGCAGTATTTT	CASSVGSSGDTQYF
TRBJ2-1	TRBV10-1	-	-	TGCGCCAGCAGCCCCCAACAGGGGGGGACCTACAATGAGCAGTTCTTC	CASSPQQGGTYNEQFF
TRBJ1-1	TRBV7-6	-	-	TGTGCCAGCAGCTTAGCTGGGGGGGAAAGGGCTGAAGCTTTCTTT	CASSLAGGERAEAFF
TRBJ2-7	TRBV7-9	-	TRBD2	TGTGCCAGCAGCTCCTGGACTAGCGGGGTCTCTTACGAGCAGTACTTC	CASSSWTSGVSYEQYF
TRBJ1-6	TRBV9	-	-	TGTGCCAGCAGCGTAGGTCGGGATAATTCACCCCTCCACTTT	CASSVGRDNSPLHF
TRBJ1-2	TRBV30	-	-	TGTGCCTGGAGTGGAGGCTGGGGCTACACCTTC	CAWSGGWGYTF
TRBJ2-7	TRBV7-2	-	-	TGTGCCAGCAGCTTTGCCAGGCCTACCGAGCAGTACTTC	CASSFARPTEQYF
TRBJ1-2	TRBV18	-	-	TGTGCCAGCTCACCAGACAGCAAGACTGGCTACACCTTC	CASSPDSKTGYTF
TRBJ1-2	TRBV9	-	-	TGTGCCAGCAGCGTAGAGGCGGGCGGCTACACCTTC	CASSVEAGGYTF
TRBJ1-2	TRBV19	-	TRBD1	TGTGCCAGTAGTATGTTATTTGGACAGGGGGACTATGGCTACACCTTC	CASSMLFGQGDYGYTF
TRBJ2-7	TRBV4-1	-	-	TGCGCCAGCAGCCAAGTCGGTTACGAGCAGTACTTC	CASSQVGYEQYF
TRBJ1-4	TRBV5-4	-	-	TGTGCCAGCAGCTTGGTAGGGGTCGAAAAACTGTTTTTT	CASSLVGVEKLFF
TRBJ2-5	TRBV7-3	-	-	TGTGCCAGCAGCTCACTAGCTGGGCAAGAGACCCAGTACTTC	CASSSLAGQETQYF
TRBJ2-3	TRBV9	-	TRBD2	TGTGCCAGCAGCACCCTAAGCGGGGGCACAGATACGCAGTATTTT	CASSTLSGGTDTQYF
TRBJ2-3	TRBV5-1	-	-	TGCGCCAGCAGCTTGGATGGGGGCGGGGATACGCAGTATTTT	CASSLDGGGDTQYF
TRBJ1-5	TRBV19	-	-	TGTGCCAGTAGTCCAACAGGGAATCAGCCCCAGCATTTT	CASSPTGNQPQHF
TRBJ2-5	TRBV14	-	-	TGTGCCAGCAGCCAAGACAGAAAAGAGACCCAGTACTTC	CASSQDRKETQYF
TRBJ2-5	TRBV5-4	few	TRBD2	TGTGCCAGCAGCTTTACTAGCGGGGTCCTCCTAAGGCAGACCCAGTACTTC	CASSFTSGVLLRQTQYF
TRBJ2-7	TRBV4-1	-	-	TGCGCCAGCAGCCAAGGTCAGGGGTCCGAGCAGTACTTC	CASSQGQGSEQYF
TRBJ2-7	TRBV3-1/TRBV3-2	few	TRBD1	TGTGCCAGCAGCAGAGGGACAGGGGTCTACGAGCAGTACTTC	CASSRGTGVYEQYF
TRBJ1-1	TRBV7-9	-	-	TGTGCCAGCAGCTTATCCGCGGACACTGAAGCTTTCTTT	CASSLSADTEAFF
TRBJ2-3	TRBV6-2/TRBV6-3	-	-	TGTGCCAGCAGTCGCCTAAGGGGGGGCGAAGATACGCAGTATTTT	CASSRLRGGEDTQYF
TRBJ1-4	TRBV20-1	-	-	TGCAGTGCTAGTAGGACAGCGGGGGAAAAACTGTTTTTT	CSASRTAGEKLFF
TRBJ2-2	TRBV5-1	-	TRBD2	TGCGCCAGCAGCTTAATGACTATGAGCGGGGCCACCGGGGAGCTGTTTTTT	CASSLMTMSGATGELFF
TRBJ1-2	TRBV3-1/TRBV3-2	-	-	TGTGCCAGCAGCAAAGACACTAACTATGGCTACACCTTC	CASSKDTNYGYTF
TRBJ1-2	TRBV11-2	-	-	TGTGCCAGCAGCGTCCTCCAGGGCCCCTATGGCTACACCTTC	CASSVLQGPYGYTF
TRBJ2-3	TRBV30	-	TRBD2	TGTGCCTGGAGTGAGGGAGGGGGCACAGATACGCAGTATTTT	CAWSEGGGTDTQYF
TRBJ1-2	TRBV10-3	-	-	TGTGCCATCAGTGACCAAATGACAGACGACTATGGCTACACCTTC	CAISDQMTDDYGYTF
TRBJ2-2	TRBV19	-	-	TGTGCCAGTAGTATCTGGAGGTATTCAACCGGGGAGCTGTTTTTT	CASSIWRYSTGELFF
TRBJ2-1	TRBV7-9	-	-	TGTGCCAGCAGCTTTACAGGGTTCTACAATGAGCAGTTCTTC	CASSFTGFYNEQFF
TRBJ1-1	TRBV6-5	-	-	TGTGCCAGCAGTAAGGGAGGACCGAACACTGAAGCTTTCTTT	CASSKGGPNTEAFF
TRBJ1-5	TRBV7-9	-	-	TGTGCCAGCAGCTCCTTTGCGGGGGGGCTTGGACAGCCCCAGCATTTT	CASSSFAGGLGQPQHF
TRBJ1-1	TRBV2	-	-	TGTGCCAGCAGTGTATCGGCGAGAGGGACTGAAGCTTTCTTT	CASSVSARGTEAFF
TRBJ1-2	TRBV30	once	-	TGTGCCTGGAGTCCTGGACAGAACTATGGCTACACCTTC	CAWSPGQNYGYTF
TRBJ1-5	TRBV2	-	-	TGTGCCAGCAGTGTGGGCAGGGCGGCCTATAGCAATCAGCCCCAGCATTTT	CASSVGRAAYSNQPQHF
TRBJ1-2	TRBV11-2	few	TRBD1	TGTGCCAGCCGAGAGACAGGGGGCCTCTCTGGCTACACCTTC	CASRETGGLSGYTF
TRBJ1-2	TRBV29-1	-	TRBD1	TGCAGCGTTGACAGGGGGCTGTTGGTAGGAGGCTACACCTTC	CSVDRGLLVGGYTF
TRBJ2-1	TRBV12-5	-	-	TGTGCTAGTGGATTGGAAATAGCGTCTGAGCAGTTCTTC	CASGLEIASEQFF
TRBJ2-6	TRBV5-5	-	-	TGTGCCAGCAGCTTGGTGGTGCAGGGCTCTGGGGCCAACGTCCTGACTTTC	CASSLVVQGSGANVLTF